This paragraph reports one TCR beta chain. As handled by the study authors: For nucleated cells, counts were estimated from reference gene primer amplification. Profiling relied on immunoSEQ multiplex PCR, and the TCRdb table lists in-frame clones only, not all of them. V and J calls and clone size are as listed in that table; D and trimming were resolved from the DNA. This table holds roughly 230,000 clones, 85% found once. The V end was cut by 5 bases, the J end by 7 bases, with 14 bases between. CDR1 is MNHEY and CDR2 is SVGAGI in the germline V gene. The CDR3 is 13 residues long. While infection was still active, Seattle patients were enrolled and then followed longitudinally. The sample comes from a study of blood T cell repertoires in COVID-19. Background on the study: Acute and convalescent COVID-19 specimens originated in the United States, Italy and Spain. PBMCs, B-cell-depleted T cells, or T cells were the source of the cDNA or gDNA that made up the material.

The receptor was derived from a man aged 50 to 60 with COVID-19, enrolled during active disease. The chain recombines TRBV6-5 with TRBJ1-1, with a tentative D call TRBD1 (6 bases). The sequencing input was peripheral blood. The CDR3, as DNA: TGTGCCAGCAGTACCATGGTAGGGGGTGAAGCTTTCTTT. This translates into CASSTMVGGEAFF.